The following is a TCR beta chain sequence with its context. This entry comes from a study of patients and donors after allogeneic stem cell transplantation. Germline CDR1 reads SGDLS; CDR2 reads YYNGEE. This CDR3 contains 14 residues. The germline V and J ends were trimmed by 0 bases and 6 bases, with 12 bases remaining between them. Each CDR3 protein is one row after TCRdb ran MiXCR on the RT-PCR reads. The sample has about 410,000 distinct CDR3 sequences, 16% seen once; the top ten hold 7.2%. This TCR was sampled from a human donor who was either an allogeneic HSCT recipient or a stem cell or donor lymphocyte infusion donor (not recorded which). It is not recorded whose cells these are; they may come from a transplant donor. Sequencing was carried out using blood, either unsorted or a sorted T cell fraction (not recorded which). The rearrangement links TRBV9 to TRBJ1-2, with D tentatively TRBD1 (6 bases). CDR3 in amino acids: CASSVDGGADGYTF. The CDR3 nucleotides are TGTGCCAGCAGCGTAGATGGGGGCGCGGATGGCTACACCTTC.